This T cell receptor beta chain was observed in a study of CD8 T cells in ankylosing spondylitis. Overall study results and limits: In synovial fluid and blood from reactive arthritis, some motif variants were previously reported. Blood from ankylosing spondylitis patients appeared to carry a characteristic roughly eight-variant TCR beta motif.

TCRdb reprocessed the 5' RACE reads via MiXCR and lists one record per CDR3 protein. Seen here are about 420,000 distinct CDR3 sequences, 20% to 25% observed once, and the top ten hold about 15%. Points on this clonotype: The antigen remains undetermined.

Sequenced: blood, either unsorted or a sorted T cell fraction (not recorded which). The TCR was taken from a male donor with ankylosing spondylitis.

In nucleotides, the CDR3 is TGTGCCAGCAGCCCTGTATTAAGCAATCAGCCCCAGCATTTT. Encoded protein: CASSPVLSNQPQHF. The rearrangement links TRBV5-5 to TRBJ1-5; D gene unclear. This CDR3 region has 14 residues. Trimming left V 4 bases short and J 1 base short, with 9 bases between. Germline lookup yields CDR1 SGHKS and CDR2 YYEKEE (reference sequence).